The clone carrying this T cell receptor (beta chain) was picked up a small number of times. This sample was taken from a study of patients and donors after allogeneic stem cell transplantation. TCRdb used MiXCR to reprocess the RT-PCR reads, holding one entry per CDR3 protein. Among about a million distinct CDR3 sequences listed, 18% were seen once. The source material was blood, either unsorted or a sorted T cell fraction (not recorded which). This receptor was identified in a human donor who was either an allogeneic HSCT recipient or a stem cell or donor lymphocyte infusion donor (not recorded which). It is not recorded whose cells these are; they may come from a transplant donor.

DNA for the CDR3: TGTGCCAGCAGTACCCGGCGGTGGGGTTACGAGCAGTACTTC. Amino acid sequence: CASSTRRWGYEQYF. The V and J genes are TRBV27 and TRBJ2-7; D remains unclear. Germline V gene data show CDR1 as MNHEY and CDR2 as SMNVEV (reference sequence). Deletions cut 5 bases from V and 4 bases from J, with 15 bases between. This CDR3 contains 14 residues.